This T cell receptor (beta chain) was recovered during a study of beta chain features in type 1 diabetes. From germline, CDR1 is SGHTA and CDR2 FQGNSA. This CDR3 contains 12 residues. V gave up 0 bases and J gave up 12 bases; unmatched junction bases: 5. Since all of the isolated RNA was reverse transcribed, expressed TCRB transcripts were what got sequenced. Libraries were prepared by immunoSEQ multiplex PCR; TCRdb keeps only in-frame clonotypes and omits some of them. The repertoire holds some 350,000 clones, with roughly 14% as singletons. This clone was seen a few times. The target antigen is unknown. Study conclusions and caveats: Type 1 diabetes patients showed a moderate but significant shortening of TCRB CDR3s in all four CD4+ subsets. There was a possibility that cDNA sequencing over-represented cells with high TCR expression.

The sequenced sample consisted of naive CD4+ T cells from blood. The TCR was taken from a woman younger than 30 with type 1 diabetes. The V and J genes are TRBV7-2 and TRBJ2-7, with 7 bases that match TRBD1. For the CDR3, the DNA is TGTGCCAGCAGCTTAGCGCGACAGGGCCCGTACTTC. Translation: CASSLARQGPYF.